This TCR beta chain was sequenced during a study of CD8+CD57+ T cells in acquired aplastic anemia. Overall study context: On average, sorted CD4+ and CD8+ cells gave 3 to 3.5 ug of DNA. General study results and limits: Patients and controls shared 25 to 30 CD8+ CDR3 sequences, which appeared highly expressed in patients and within their immunodominant clones. No significant difference in CD8+ Simpson's diversity was found between patients and controls.

Patients selected for sequencing had displayed CD8+CD57+ cell expansion by flow cytometry. No therapy was given to patients before blood sampling. Trimming shortened V by 4 bases and J by 7 bases, and 10 bases separated the two germline ends. This CDR3 contains 12 residues. Germline CDR1 reads SGHVS; CDR2 reads FNYEAQ. Genomic DNA, the template, was used for profiling of the TCR beta VDJ and CDR3. TCRdb reprocessed the reads with MiXCR, giving one entry per CDR3 protein. The table has approximately 180,000 distinct CDR3 sequences, roughly 65% seen once. As for this clonotype: Its antigen remains unidentified.

The sequencing input was sorted CD4+, CD8+, or CD8+CD57+ T cells (not recorded which) from PBMCs. This TCR was recovered from a human donor with aplastic anemia. This chain joins TRBV7-6 and TRBJ1-2, with D hard to call. The CDR3 here is CASSYGLGGYTF. The CDR3 DNA reads as TGTGCCAGCAGCTATGGACTGGGTGGCTACACCTTC.